Listed below are T cell receptor beta chains from one sample, sequenced in a study of blood T cell repertoires in COVID-19. Method: immunoSEQ multiplex PCR; TCRdb's copy keeps in-frame clones and lacks some. The sample comprises 190,000 or so clones, around 85% of which are singletons, and around 10% rests with the top ten. Sequenced sample: peripheral blood. The receptors here all came from a woman at least 80 years old with acute or convalescent COVID-19. Both conserved end residues are part of each CDR3. The D gene is left open where the match is weak. The listing skips clone size in some rows; elsewhere it reads once, few, many or a size class.

V gene	D gene	J gene	clone size	CDR3 protein	CDR3 DNA
TRBV2	TRBD2	TRBJ2-1	.	CASKASGTSGGRGEQFF	TGTGCCAGCAAGGCCTCTGGGACTAGCGGGGGCCGAGGTGAGCAGTTCTTC
TRBV5-1	TRBD2	TRBJ2-3	.	CASSPDSGGPDTQYF	TGCGCCAGCAGCCCCGATAGCGGGGGCCCAGATACGCAGTATTTT
TRBV21-1	.	TRBJ1-3	.	CASARPRATSGNTIYF	TGTGCCAGCGCCCGACCCAGGGCCACCTCTGGAAACACCATATATTTT
TRBV11-2	.	TRBJ2-3	.	CASSLDRVFGTDTQYF	TGTGCCAGCAGCTTAGATCGAGTGTTCGGCACAGATACGCAGTATTTT
TRBV7-2	.	TRBJ2-2	.	CASSLDSANTGELFF	TGTGCCAGCAGCTTAGACTCTGCGAACACCGGGGAGCTGTTTTTT
TRBV10-3	TRBD1	TRBJ2-1	.	CAISLGRDSLFF	TGTGCCATCAGTCTAGGCCGGGACAGCTTGTTCTTC
TRBV7-3	TRBD1	TRBJ2-3	.	CASRPAGQGVFSADTQYF	TGTGCCAGCAGACCCGCGGGACAGGGCGTATTTAGCGCAGATACGCAGTATTTT
TRBV10-3	.	TRBJ1-1	.	CAISEQGNTEAFF	TGTGCCATCAGTGAGCAGGGGAACACTGAAGCTTTCTTT
TRBV7-9	TRBD1	TRBJ1-2	few	CASSLNRGDYGYTF	TGTGCCAGCAGCTTAAACAGGGGAGACTATGGCTACACCTTC
TRBV11-2	.	TRBJ1-2	.	CASSLLDRYHGYTF	TGTGCCAGCAGCTTATTAGACAGGTACCATGGCTACACCTTC
TRBV6-5	TRBD2	TRBJ2-1	once	CASRGLAGLNEQFF	TGTGCCAGCCGGGGACTAGCGGGACTAAATGAGCAGTTCTTC
TRBV29-1	.	TRBJ1-3	once	CSVDARTTGNTIYF	TGCAGCGTCGACGCCCGGACAACTGGAAACACCATATATTTT
TRBV5-1	TRBD1	TRBJ1-1	.	CASSSGQPLNTEAFF	TGCGCCAGCAGCTCGGGACAGCCCTTGAACACTGAAGCTTTCTTT
TRBV27	TRBD2	TRBJ2-7	.	CASSPTGGLVPSRSF	TGTGCCAGCAGTCCCACCGGAGGACTAGTCCCCTCTCGGAGCTTC
TRBV5-1	.	TRBJ1-2	.	CASSLEGVRGGYGYTF	TGCGCCAGCAGCTTGGAAGGGGTTAGAGGAGGGTATGGCTACACCTTC
TRBV19	.	TRBJ2-1	.	CASKSQSVAGYNEQFF	TGTGCCAGTAAATCTCAGTCAGTCGCGGGGTACAATGAGCAGTTCTTC
TRBV6-1	.	TRBJ1-1	.	CASSDIRRRQVTEAFF	TGTGCCAGCAGTGATATTAGACGGAGGCAGGTCACTGAAGCTTTCTTT
TRBV4-2	TRBD2	TRBJ2-1	few	CASSLGLAGADTQFF	TGTGCCAGCAGCCTGGGACTAGCGGGAGCTGATACGCAGTTCTTC
TRBV5-8	.	TRBJ2-1	.	CASSMGTGWDSYNEQFF	TGTGCCAGCAGCATGGGTACAGGGTGGGACTCCTACAATGAGCAGTTCTTC
TRBV3-1/TRBV3-2	.	TRBJ1-4	.	CASSARAGGDNEKLFF	TGTGCCAGCAGCGCCCGTGCGGGAGGGGATAATGAAAAACTGTTTTTT
TRBV13	.	TRBJ2-7	.	CASSLAYRAYEQYF	TGTGCCAGCAGCTTAGCTTACAGGGCCTACGAGCAGTACTTC
TRBV30	.	TRBJ2-7	.	CAWSFGQSYEQYF	TGTGCCTGGAGTTTTGGACAGTCCTACGAGCAGTACTTC
TRBV3-1/TRBV3-2	.	TRBJ1-6	.	CASSQKGTSDNSPLHF	TGTGCCAGCAGCCAAAAGGGGACATCCGATAATTCACCCCTCCACTTT
TRBV2	TRBD1	TRBJ1-6	.	CASRETGRESPLHF	TGTGCCAGCAGGGAGACAGGGAGAGAATCACCCCTCCACTTT
TRBV5-1	.	TRBJ2-1	.	CASSWLSEGRNEQFF	TGCGCCAGCAGCTGGCTGTCAGAGGGCCGAAATGAGCAGTTCTTC
TRBV24-1	TRBD1	TRBJ2-2	.	CATSDRDRRTGELFF	TGTGCCACCAGTGATCGGGACAGGCGAACCGGGGAGCTGTTTTTT
TRBV6-6	.	TRBJ1-1	once	CASSFQKNTEAFF	TGTGCCAGCAGTTTTCAGAAGAACACTGAAGCTTTCTTT
TRBV5-1	.	TRBJ1-3	.	CASSLVGGRGNTIYF	TGCGCCAGCAGTTTGGTGGGAGGACGCGGAAACACCATATATTTT
TRBV27	TRBD2	TRBJ2-7	.	CASSFGTSGSREQYF	TGTGCCAGCAGTTTCGGGACTAGCGGGAGTCGCGAGCAGTACTTC
TRBV27	TRBD1	TRBJ1-5	.	CASSFDRAEQPQHF	TGTGCCAGCAGTTTCGACAGGGCGGAACAGCCCCAGCATTTT
TRBV6-7	.	TRBJ1-1	.	CASSYEAENTEAFF	TGTGCCAGCAGTTACGAGGCCGAGAACACTGAAGCTTTCTTT
TRBV19	.	TRBJ1-2	.	CASSMGQGYGYTF	TGTGCCAGTAGTATGGGGCAGGGCTATGGCTACACCTTC
TRBV15	TRBD2	TRBJ2-7	.	CATSRERLAGGHREQYF	TGTGCCACCAGCAGAGAAAGGCTAGCGGGGGGGCACCGCGAGCAGTACTTC
TRBV9	.	TRBJ2-7	.	CASSVDAGPYEQYF	TGTGCCAGCAGCGTAGACGCAGGGCCCTACGAGCAGTACTTC
TRBV5-1	TRBD1	TRBJ1-3	few	CASSLAGQGSQDTIYF	TGCGCCAGCAGCTTGGCTGGACAGGGGTCTCAGGACACCATATATTTT
TRBV25-1	TRBD1	TRBJ1-2	.	CASNQCGTGDYGYTF	TGTGCCAGCAACCAATGCGGGACAGGGGACTATGGCTACACCTTC
TRBV3-1/TRBV3-2	TRBD2	TRBJ2-3	.	CASSQHPLLAGGADTQYF	TGTGCCAGCAGCCAACACCCTCTACTAGCGGGGGGAGCAGATACGCAGTATTTT
TRBV7-2	.	TRBJ2-2	.	CASSILNGAGELFF	TGTGCCAGCAGCATATTAAACGGGGCCGGGGAGCTGTTTTTT
TRBV11-2	.	TRBJ1-2	.	CASSLPGRHGYTF	TGTGCCAGCAGCTTACCAGGGAGGCATGGCTACACCTTC
TRBV5-4	TRBD1	TRBJ2-2	.	CASTQWTGTAWTGELFF	TGTGCCAGCACCCAATGGACAGGGACGGCGTGGACCGGGGAGCTGTTTTTT
TRBV6-5	TRBD1	TRBJ1-6	.	CASLLDRAYNSPLHF	TGTGCCAGTCTTCTGGACAGGGCCTATAATTCACCCCTCCACTTT
TRBV2	.	TRBJ2-1	.	CASRGPGLYNEQFF	TGTGCCAGCAGGGGGCCCGGGCTCTACAATGAGCAGTTCTTC
TRBV5-4	TRBD2	TRBJ2-3	.	CASSSRLARGRTDTQYF	TGTGCCAGCAGCTCCCGACTAGCGAGGGGCAGGACAGATACGCAGTATTTT
TRBV19	.	TRBJ1-1	.	CASSIIGQNTEAFF	TGTGCCAGTAGTATAATAGGACAGAACACTGAAGCTTTCTTT
TRBV2	.	TRBJ1-4	.	CASKWAAREKLFF	TGTGCCAGCAAGTGGGCCGCGCGAGAAAAACTGTTTTTT
TRBV5-1	.	TRBJ2-7	.	CASSSFGQGSGEQYF	TGCGCCAGCAGCTCCTTCGGCCAGGGGTCTGGCGAGCAGTACTTC
TRBV27	.	TRBJ1-5	.	CASSLWGRLQPQHF	TGTGCCAGCAGTTTATGGGGGCGGTTGCAGCCCCAGCATTTT
TRBV7-2	TRBD1	TRBJ2-1	few	CASSLRDRYNEQFF	TGTGCCAGCAGCCTCCGGGACAGGTACAATGAGCAGTTCTTC
TRBV3-1/TRBV3-2	.	TRBJ1-5	.	CASSHSQSNQPQHF	TGTGCCAGCAGCCATTCCCAAAGCAATCAGCCCCAGCATTTT
TRBV30	.	TRBJ1-2	.	CAWSPIDQGSNYGYTF	TGTGCCTGGAGTCCGATCGATCAGGGGTCTAACTATGGCTACACCTTC
TRBV9	.	TRBJ2-1	.	CASSVDQVEYNEQFF	TGTGCCAGCAGCGTAGACCAGGTAGAGTACAATGAGCAGTTCTTC
TRBV3-1/TRBV3-2	.	TRBJ2-2	.	CASSQKGGTGELFF	TGTGCCAGCAGCCAAAAAGGGGGCACCGGGGAGCTGTTTTTT
TRBV28	TRBD1	TRBJ1-1	.	CASSLKGARLAEAFF	TGTGCCAGCAGTTTAAAGGGGGCGCGCCTGGCTGAAGCTTTCTTT
TRBV2	TRBD1	TRBJ2-1	.	CASSPDRASYNEQFF	TGTGCCAGCAGCCCCGACAGGGCCTCCTACAATGAGCAGTTCTTC
TRBV5-1	.	TRBJ2-1	.	CASSLALIIGDEQFF	TGCGCCAGCAGCTTGGCCCTTATTATCGGGGATGAGCAGTTCTTC